A single T cell receptor (beta chain) is shown here with its context. What it recognizes is unknown. The study drew its donors from healthy HIV-negative adults without recent acute infections or vaccinations. The sample comes from a study of shared clonotypes between healthy human individuals. Broader study findings: Clonotypes that were shared across a handful of donors made up roughly 5% of naive CD4 clonotypes. Investigators collected only blood, and repertoires in tissues likely differ. Lower generation probabilities were found for non-shared clonotypes than for those shared by all four donors.

CDR1 LGHNA and CDR2 YNFKEQ come from the germline V gene. The CDR3 extends over 16 amino acids. V was trimmed by 4 bases and J by 4 bases, leaving 19 bases between them. Profiling relied on immunoSEQ multiplex PCR, and the TCRdb table lists in-frame clones only, not all of them. Among about 2 million clones listed, 85% to 95% were seen once. What was sequenced was naive CD4+ T cells sorted from blood. Subset described: CD45RA+ positively selected. The chain joins TRBV4-2 to TRBJ1-2; no clear D gene. This clonotype originated in a man in his late teens or twenties in good health. CDR3 DNA sequence: TGTGCCAGCAGCCCCAGTCCCGGAAGCTACGCCTATGGCTACACCTTC. It is translated as CASSPSPGSYAYGYTF.